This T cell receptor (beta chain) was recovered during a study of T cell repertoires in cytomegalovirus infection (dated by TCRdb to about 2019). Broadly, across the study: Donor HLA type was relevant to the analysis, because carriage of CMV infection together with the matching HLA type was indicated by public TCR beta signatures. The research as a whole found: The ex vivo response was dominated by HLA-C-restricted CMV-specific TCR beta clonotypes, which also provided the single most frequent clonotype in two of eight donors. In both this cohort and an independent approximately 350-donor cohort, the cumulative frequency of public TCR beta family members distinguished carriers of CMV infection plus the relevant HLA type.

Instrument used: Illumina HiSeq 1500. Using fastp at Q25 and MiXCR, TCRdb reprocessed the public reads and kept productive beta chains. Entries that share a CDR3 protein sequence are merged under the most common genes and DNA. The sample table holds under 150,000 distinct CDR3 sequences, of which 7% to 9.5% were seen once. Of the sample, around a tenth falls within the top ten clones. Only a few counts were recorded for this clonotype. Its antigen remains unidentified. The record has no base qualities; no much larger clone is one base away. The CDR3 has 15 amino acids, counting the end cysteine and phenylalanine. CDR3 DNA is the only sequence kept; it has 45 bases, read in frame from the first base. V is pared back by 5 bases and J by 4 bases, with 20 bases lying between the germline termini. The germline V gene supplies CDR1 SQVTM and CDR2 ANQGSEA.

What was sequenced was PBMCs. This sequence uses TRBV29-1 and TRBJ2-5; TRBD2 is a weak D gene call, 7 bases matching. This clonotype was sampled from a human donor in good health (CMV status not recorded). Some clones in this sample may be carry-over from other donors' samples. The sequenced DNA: TGCAGCGTTAGCGGGGAGGGGGGTTTCCGAGAGACCCAGTACTTC. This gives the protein CSVSGEGGFRETQYF.